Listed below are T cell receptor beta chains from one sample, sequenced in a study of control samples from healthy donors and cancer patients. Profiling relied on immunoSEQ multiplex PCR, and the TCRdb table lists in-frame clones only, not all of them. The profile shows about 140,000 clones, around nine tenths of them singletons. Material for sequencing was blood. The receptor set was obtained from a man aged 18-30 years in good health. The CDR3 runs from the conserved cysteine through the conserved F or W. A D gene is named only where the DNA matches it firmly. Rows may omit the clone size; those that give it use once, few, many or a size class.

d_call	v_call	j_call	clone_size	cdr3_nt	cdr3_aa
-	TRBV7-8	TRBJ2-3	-	TGTGCCAGCAGCCCTCGGTGGGATACGCAGTATTTT	CASSPRWDTQYF
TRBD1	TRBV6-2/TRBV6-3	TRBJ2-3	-	TGTGCCAGCAGTTCGGGGACAGCTAGCACAGATACGCAGTATTTT	CASSSGTASTDTQYF
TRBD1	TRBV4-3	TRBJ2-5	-	TGCGCCAGCAGCCGCGACAGGGGGGAGACCCAGTACTTC	CASSRDRGETQYF
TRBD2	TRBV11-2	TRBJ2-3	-	TGTGCCAGCAGCTCGCTAGCGGGGGCCACAGATACGCAGTATTTT	CASSSLAGATDTQYF
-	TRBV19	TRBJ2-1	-	TGTGCCAGTATCTCGGGGAGTGAGCAGTTCTTC	CASISGSEQFF
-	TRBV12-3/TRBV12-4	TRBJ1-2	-	TGTGCCAGCAGAAAAACCTGGGTGGATGGCTACACCTTC	CASRKTWVDGYTF
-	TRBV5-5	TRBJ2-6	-	TGTGCCAGCAGCTTAATCCTTAGCTCTGGGGCCAACGTCCTGACTTTC	CASSLILSSGANVLTF
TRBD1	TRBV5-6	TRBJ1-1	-	TGTGCCAGCAGACGGGACAGGGTAGAGACTGAAGCTTTCTTT	CASRRDRVETEAFF
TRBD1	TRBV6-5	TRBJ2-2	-	TGTGCCGGCAGCAGGACAGGGGGAAGAGCCGGGGAGCTGTTTTTT	CAGSRTGGRAGELFF
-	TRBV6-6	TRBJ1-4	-	TGTGCCAGCAGTTACGACGGGACACCGAATGAAAAACTGTTTTTT	CASSYDGTPNEKLFF
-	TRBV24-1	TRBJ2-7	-	TGTGCCACCAGTGACGTAACCAGGGCCGAGCAGTACTTC	CATSDVTRAEQYF
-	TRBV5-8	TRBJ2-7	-	TGTGCCAGCAGGTTCACCTGGAACGAGCAGTACTTC	CASRFTWNEQYF
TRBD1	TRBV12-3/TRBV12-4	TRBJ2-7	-	TGTGCCAGCAGTTTTGGACAGGGGTACGAGCAGTACTTC	CASSFGQGYEQYF
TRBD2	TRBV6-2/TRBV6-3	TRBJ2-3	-	TGTGCCAGCAGCTTCAGCGGGGGAGTAACAGATACGCAGTATTTT	CASSFSGGVTDTQYF
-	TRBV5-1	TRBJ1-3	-	TGCGCCAGCAGCGGAGAGAACACAGGGTTTGGAAACACCATATATTTT	CASSGENTGFGNTIYF
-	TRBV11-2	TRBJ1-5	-	TGTGCCAGCAGCTTAGAGGGCGACAATCAGCCCCAGCATTTT	CASSLEGDNQPQHF
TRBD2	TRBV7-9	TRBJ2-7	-	TGTGCCAGCAGCCGGACTAGCGGGGAAGGGGCCTACGAGCAGTACTTC	CASSRTSGEGAYEQYF
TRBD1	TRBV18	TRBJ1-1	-	TGTGCCAGCTCAACAGGGGGGACAGACTATGAAGCTTTCTTT	CASSTGGTDYEAFF
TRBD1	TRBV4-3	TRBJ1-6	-	TGCGCCAGCAGCCCAGGACAGGGTACTTCACCCCTCCACTTT	CASSPGQGTSPLHF
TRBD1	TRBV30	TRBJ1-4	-	TGTGCCTGGGGCGACAGGGACCGAAATGAAAAACTGTTTTTT	CAWGDRDRNEKLFF
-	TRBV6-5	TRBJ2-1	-	TGTGCCAGCAGTTACTCTTCGGGGGCCGAGGGCGATGAGCAGTTCTTC	CASSYSSGAEGDEQFF
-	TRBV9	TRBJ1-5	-	TGTGCCAGCAGCGAAGGTGTTACCAATCAGCCCCAGCATTTT	CASSEGVTNQPQHF
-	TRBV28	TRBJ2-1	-	TGTGCCAGCAGTCCGCGACCCTTAGGGACAAAGAACCATGAGCAGTTCTTC	CASSPRPLGTKNHEQFF
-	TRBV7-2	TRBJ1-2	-	TGTGCCAGCAGCTTAGTGGCGGGGGGCGAAAATGGCTACACCTTC	CASSLVAGGENGYTF
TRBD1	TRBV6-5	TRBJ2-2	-	TGTGCCAGCAGTCACCGGGACAGCCTAACCGGGGAGCTGTTTTTT	CASSHRDSLTGELFF
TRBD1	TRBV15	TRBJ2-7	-	TGTGCCACCAGCAGCTCCTGGGACAGGGGGGACGAGCAGTACTTC	CATSSSWDRGDEQYF
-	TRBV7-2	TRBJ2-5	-	TGTGCCAGCAGCTTAGCGGGGAAAGAGACCCAGTACTTC	CASSLAGKETQYF
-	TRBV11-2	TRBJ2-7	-	TGTGCCAGCGGAACTCGTTGGGGGGGCCCCTACGAGCAGTACTTC	CASGTRWGGPYEQYF
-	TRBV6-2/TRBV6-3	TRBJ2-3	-	TGTGCCAGCAGTTACTCAGGGGTGGCCATAACAGATACGCAGTATTTT	CASSYSGVAITDTQYF
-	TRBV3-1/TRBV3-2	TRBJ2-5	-	TGTGCCAGCCGCCGCTGGCAGAGACAAGAGACCCAGTACTTC	CASRRWQRQETQYF
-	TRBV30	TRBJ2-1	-	TGTGCCTGGAGTGTACCTCCACAGGGAAGGACCTACAATGAGCAGTTCTTC	CAWSVPPQGRTYNEQFF
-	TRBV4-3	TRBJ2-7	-	TGCGCCAGCAGCCAAGAAGACTCACATGTTGGCGAGCAGTACTTC	CASSQEDSHVGEQYF
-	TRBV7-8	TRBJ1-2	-	TGTGCCAGCAGCTTACAGGGGAACAACTATGGCTACACCTTC	CASSLQGNNYGYTF
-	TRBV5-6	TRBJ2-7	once	TGTGCCAGCAGTTCAGGATCGACCCAAGCGTACTTC	CASSSGSTQAYF
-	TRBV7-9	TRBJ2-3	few	TGTGCCAGCAGCTTCTCGAGGCAGCCCACAGATACGCAGTATTTT	CASSFSRQPTDTQYF
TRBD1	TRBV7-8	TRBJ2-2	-	TGTGCCAGCACCAGGACAGGGCGGGTCACCGGGGAGCTGTTTTTT	CASTRTGRVTGELFF
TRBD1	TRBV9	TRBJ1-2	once	TGTGCCAGCAGCCTACGGGACAGGGCAACAAACTATGGCTACACCTTC	CASSLRDRATNYGYTF
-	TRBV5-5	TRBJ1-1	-	TGTGCCAGCAGCTTGATCCCAGGGGAAGAAGCTTTCTTT	CASSLIPGEEAFF
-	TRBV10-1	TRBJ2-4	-	TGCGCCAGCATCCAGGAAGCCAAAAACATTCAGTACTTC	CASIQEAKNIQYF
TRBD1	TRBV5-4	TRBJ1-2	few	TGTGCCAGCAGCTTGGAGGGGACAGGGGGCGGTAACTATGGCTACACCTTC	CASSLEGTGGGNYGYTF
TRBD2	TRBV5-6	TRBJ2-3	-	TGTGCCAGCAGCTTGGTATTCGGACTAGCGGGGGCTAGCACAGATACGCAGTATTTT	CASSLVFGLAGASTDTQYF
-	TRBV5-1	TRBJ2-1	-	TGCGCCAGCAGCTTGGGGAGCCGGGACACCTATGAGCAGTTCTTC	CASSLGSRDTYEQFF
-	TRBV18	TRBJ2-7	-	TGTGCCAGCTCACCCCTCCCGGGATCGAGCTCCTACGAGCAGTACTTC	CASSPLPGSSSYEQYF
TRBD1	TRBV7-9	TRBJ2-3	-	TGTGCCAGCAGCCCCCGGACAGGGGCAATCACAGATACGCAGTATTTT	CASSPRTGAITDTQYF
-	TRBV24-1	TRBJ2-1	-	TGTGCCACCCGGGCCTACAATGAGCAGTTCTTC	CATRAYNEQFF
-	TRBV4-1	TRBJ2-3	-	TGCGCCAGCAGCCAAAGATTTCGGGCCACAGATACGCAGTATTTT	CASSQRFRATDTQYF
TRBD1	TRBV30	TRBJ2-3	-	TGTGCCAGGACAGGGGGCTCAGATACGCAGTATTTT	CARTGGSDTQYF
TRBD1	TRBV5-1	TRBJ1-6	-	TGCGCCAGCAGCTTGGCCGACAGGGAGGATTCACCCCTCCACTTT	CASSLADREDSPLHF
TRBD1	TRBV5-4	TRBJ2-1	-	TGTGCCAGCAGCTTGATGGGACAGGGCTTAAATGAGCAGTTCTTC	CASSLMGQGLNEQFF
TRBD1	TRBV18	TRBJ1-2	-	TGTGCCAGCTCACCAAGGGAACAGGGGGCGTTCTATGGCTACACCTTC	CASSPREQGAFYGYTF
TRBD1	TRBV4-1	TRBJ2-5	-	TGCGCCAGCAGCCAGACTGGGACAGCTAGGCAGACCCAGTACTTC	CASSQTGTARQTQYF
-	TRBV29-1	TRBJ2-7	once	TGCAGCGTCTTAAGGGACGGCAGCTCCTACGAGCAGTACTTC	CSVLRDGSSYEQYF
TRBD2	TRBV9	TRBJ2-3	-	TGTGCCAGCAGCGTAGACAGCGGGGGGCAGTCAGATACGCAGTATTTT	CASSVDSGGQSDTQYF
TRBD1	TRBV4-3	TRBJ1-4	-	TGCGCCAGCAGCCAAGGACAGGGTGCAACTAATGAAAAACTGTTTTTT	CASSQGQGATNEKLFF
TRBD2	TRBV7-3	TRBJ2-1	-	TGTGCCAGCAGCCAGGGACTAGCGGGTAATGAGCAGTTCTTC	CASSQGLAGNEQFF
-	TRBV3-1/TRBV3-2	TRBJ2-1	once	TGTGCCAGCAGCCGAGCAGGGGTCCCCTACAATGAGCAGTTCTTC	CASSRAGVPYNEQFF
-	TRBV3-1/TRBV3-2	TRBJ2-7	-	TGTGCCAGCAGCCAAAGGACAGCAGCGGAAGAGCAGTACTTC	CASSQRTAAEEQYF
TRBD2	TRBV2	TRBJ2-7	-	TGTGCCAGCCAGCCCCTAGCGGGGGGAATCTACGAGCAGTACTTC	CASQPLAGGIYEQYF
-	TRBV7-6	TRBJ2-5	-	TGTGCCAGCAGCTTAGCGCCGGCCCCAAAGGGGGAGACCCAGTACTTC	CASSLAPAPKGETQYF
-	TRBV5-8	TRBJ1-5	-	TGTGCCAGCGCCAATTTTCAGGGTAGCAATCAGCCCCAGCATTTT	CASANFQGSNQPQHF